These 3 T cell receptor beta chains were all obtained from the same sample, sequenced in a study of blood T cell repertoires in COVID-19. The repertoire was sequenced with immunoSEQ multiplex PCR; TCRdb's copy has only in-frame clones and lacks some. The repertoire holds about 88,000 clones, with approximately 90% as singletons. The sample comprised peripheral blood. The receptors here all came from a man between 60 and 75 years old with acute or convalescent COVID-19.

The chain employs TRBV5-1 and TRBJ2-3, with TRBD2 matching 11 bases. Trimming removed 4 bases from V and 2 bases from J; junction bases left unmatched: 6. CDR3 length: 16 residues. CDR1 and CDR2 (germline): SGHRS, YFSETQ. The CDR3 loop is CASSPTSGASTDTQYF. The CDR3 bases are TGCGCCAGCAGCCCGACTAGCGGGGCCTCCACAGATACGCAGTATTTT.

The genes are TRBV2 and TRBJ2-2; TRBD1 matches 10 bases. V shed 4 bases and J 6 bases; nucleotides not matched to a gene: 5. The CDR3 spans 15 residues. Germline V gene data show CDR1 as SNHLY and CDR2 as FYNNEI. CDR3 in amino acids: CASSATGGEAGELFF. The CDR3 DNA follows: TGTGCCAGCAGTGCGACAGGGGGCGAGGCCGGGGAGCTGTTTTTT.

The V call is TRBV19, the J call TRBJ1-3; D is possibly TRBD1 (6 bases). The V end was cut by 7 bases, the J end by 0 bases, with 10 bases between. The CDR3 contains 14 residues. Germline CDR1 and CDR2: LNHDA and SQIVND (reference sequence). The CDR3 DNA follows: TGTGCCAGTATGGACAGAACCTCTGGAAACACCATATATTTT. As protein: CASMDRTSGNTIYF.